This T cell receptor beta chain was identified in a study of blood T cells in healthy people across ages. Trimming shortened V by 0 bases and J by 2 bases, and 21 bases separated the two germline ends. The CDR3 is made up of 19 amino acids. The germline V gene has CDR1 SGHVS and CDR2 FNYEAQ. Using a J-beta primer mix together with a sample-barcoded 5' primer, a second PCR was run for 7 to 11 cycles. TCRdb ran MiXCR on the 5' RACE reads and lists one entry per CDR3 protein. Here the sample spans 1.4 million to 1.5 million distinct CDR3 sequences, approximately 42% being singletons. Details on this clonotype: Its antigen is undetermined.

General study findings and limits: Researchers deemed the diversity estimates from one million T cells underestimates. Comparison with aged donors showed that long-lived donors had more naive CD4+ cells and higher diversity. The recorded TCR beta diversity per million T cells decreased in a roughly linear manner with age.

The receptor was derived from a woman younger than 30 in good health. The sample was blood. V and J are TRBV7-6 and TRBJ2-3; D is unclear. The CDR3 here is CASSLAPLTTLPTTDTQYF. The CDR3 nucleotides are TGTGCCAGCAGCTTAGCTCCGCTCACTACATTGCCCACCACAGATACGCAGTATTTT.